This T cell receptor (beta chain) comes out of a study of cytomegalovirus exposure and HLA in healthy donors. Germline V gene sequence: CDR1 SGHVS, CDR2 FQNEAQ. The CDR3 length is 14 residues. J was trimmed by 2 bases and V by 5 bases; bases with no gene match: 5. PCR amplification relied on 60 Vbeta primers (plus 13 Jbeta primers). Sequencing was performed with immunoSEQ multiplex PCR; in TCRdb, only in-frame clones are kept and a portion is missing. The top ten hold less than 2.5% of the sample, which has 100,000 to 150,000 clones, less than 75% seen once. This TCR came from a woman in her thirties or forties in good health and CMV-seropositive. The chain recombines TRBV7-8 with TRBJ1-1; TRBD1 aligns across 7 bases. The sample consisted of PBMCs. This CDR3 reads CASSGWDRNTEAFF. CDR3 nucleotide sequence: TGTGCCAGCAGCGGGTGGGACAGAAACACTGAAGCTTTCTTT.